This T cell receptor (beta chain) was recovered during a study of breast tumors, draining lymph nodes, adjacent tissues. Axillary draining lymph nodes of breast cancer patients supplied the node samples. TCRdb itself ran the multiplex PCR reads through MiXCR, one entry per CDR3 protein. The sample has about 220,000 distinct CDR3 sequences; around 34% are singletons. This clonotype was observed many times. Antigen unknown. Germline and junction disagree at one end, which may indicate a read error. Study-wide results and caveats: Most tumor T cells seemingly derive from lymph node, then expand in tumor. Tumor TCR diversity was below lymph nodes but above nontumor tissue. The lymph node origin of tumor T cells was framed as consistent with a hypothesis, not demonstrated. Luminal-like breast cancer showed significantly greater tumor-nontumor repertoire similarity than basal-like breast cancer did.

The material sequenced was axillary lymph node tissue. This clonotype was sampled from a female donor with breast cancer. Some clones in this sample may be carry-over from other donors' samples.

In nucleotides, the CDR3 is TGTGCTGGGGAGGGCTATGGCTACACCTTC. Translated, it gives CAGEGYGYTF. The rearrangement links TRBV5-1 to TRBJ1-2; D not resolved. This CDR3 contains 10 residues. CDR1 and CDR2 from the germline V gene are SGHRS and YFSETQ.